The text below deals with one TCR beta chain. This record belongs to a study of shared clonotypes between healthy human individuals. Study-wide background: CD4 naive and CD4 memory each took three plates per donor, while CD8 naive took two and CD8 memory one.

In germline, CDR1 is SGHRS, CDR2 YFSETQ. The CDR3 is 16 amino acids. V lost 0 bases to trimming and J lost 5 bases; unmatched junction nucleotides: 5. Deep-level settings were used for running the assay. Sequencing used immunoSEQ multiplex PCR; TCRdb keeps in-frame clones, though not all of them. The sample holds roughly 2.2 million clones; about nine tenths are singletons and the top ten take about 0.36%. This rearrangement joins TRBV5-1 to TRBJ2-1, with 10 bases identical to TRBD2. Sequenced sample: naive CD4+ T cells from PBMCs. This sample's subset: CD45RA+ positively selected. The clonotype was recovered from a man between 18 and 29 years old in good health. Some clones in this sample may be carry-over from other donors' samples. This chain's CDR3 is CASSLGPSGSNNEQFF. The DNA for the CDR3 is TGCGCCAGCAGCTTGGGCCCTAGCGGGAGTAACAATGAGCAGTTCTTC.